This TCR beta chain was recovered during a study of shared T cell receptors in the human thymus. This table comes from immunoSEQ multiplex PCR, and its TCRdb copy is limited to in-frame clones, with some not included. The sample carries under 700,000 clones, approximately 78% recorded once. The sample holds a few counts of this clone. The same specimen was also included in a second study, on human thymus T cells. As that report states: Obtained as resections during corrective heart surgery, the thymus tissue was then studied.

This sequence originates from a boy under two years old with a congenital heart defect. The source material was thymocytes.

Here the CDR3 reads CASSLAIQGAEAFF. DNA for the CDR3: TGCGCCAGCAGCCTGGCGATCCAAGGAGCTGAAGCTTTCTTT. V usage is TRBV4-3 and J usage is TRBJ1-1; D unclear. Germline V gene sequence: CDR1 LGHNA, CDR2 YSLEER. The CDR3 consists of 14 residues. Trimming left V 4 bases short and J 6 bases short, with 15 bases between.